This TCR beta chain was sequenced during a study of blood T cell repertoires in COVID-19. About the study: There were acute and convalescent COVID-19 samples, and they came from the United States, Italy and Spain. The cDNA or gDNA used as material had been derived from T cells, B-cell-depleted T cells, or PBMCs.

V shed 2 bases, J shed 5 bases, and the junction held 8 bases outside the gene matches. This CDR3 spans 14 amino acids. The V gene's germline CDR1 is SQVTM and CDR2 ANQGSEA. In the source study's methods: Estimates of nucleated cell counts were drawn from the amplification of reference gene primers. Here immunoSEQ multiplex PCR was the method, and the copy in TCRdb shows in-frame clones only, minus some. For V, J and clone size, that table is used; D and trimming come from the DNA. The profile covers about 380,000 clones, with around 85% appearing a single time and under 4% taken by the ten largest. Source material: peripheral blood. This receptor was taken from a young woman with acute or convalescent COVID-19. V is TRBV29-1 and J is TRBJ1-1; 7 bases map to TRBD1. Here the CDR3 reads CSVEIPAGGTEAFF. The CDR3 region has the DNA TGCAGCGTTGAAATCCCGGCAGGGGGTACTGAAGCTTTCTTT. The whole variable domain, remainder taken from reference TRBV29-1 and TRBJ1-1, is SAVISQKPSRDICQRGTSLTIQCQVDSQVTMMFWYRQQPGQSLTLIATANQGSEATYESGFVIDKFPISRPNLTFSTLTVSNMSPEDSSIYLCSVEIPAGGTEAFFGQGTRLTVV.